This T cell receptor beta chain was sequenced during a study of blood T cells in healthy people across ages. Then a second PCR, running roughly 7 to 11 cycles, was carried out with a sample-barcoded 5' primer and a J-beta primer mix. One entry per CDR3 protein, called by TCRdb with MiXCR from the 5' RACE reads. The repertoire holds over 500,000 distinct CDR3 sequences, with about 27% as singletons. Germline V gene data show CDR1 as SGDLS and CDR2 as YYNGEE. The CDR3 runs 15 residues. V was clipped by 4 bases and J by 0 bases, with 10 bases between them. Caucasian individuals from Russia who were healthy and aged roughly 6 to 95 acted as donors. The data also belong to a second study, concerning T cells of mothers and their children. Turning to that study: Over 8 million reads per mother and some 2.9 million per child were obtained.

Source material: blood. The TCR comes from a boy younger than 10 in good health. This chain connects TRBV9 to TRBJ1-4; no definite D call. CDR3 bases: TGTGCCAGCAGCACCCACAGCACAACTAATGAAAAACTGTTTTTT. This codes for CASSTHSTTNEKLFF.